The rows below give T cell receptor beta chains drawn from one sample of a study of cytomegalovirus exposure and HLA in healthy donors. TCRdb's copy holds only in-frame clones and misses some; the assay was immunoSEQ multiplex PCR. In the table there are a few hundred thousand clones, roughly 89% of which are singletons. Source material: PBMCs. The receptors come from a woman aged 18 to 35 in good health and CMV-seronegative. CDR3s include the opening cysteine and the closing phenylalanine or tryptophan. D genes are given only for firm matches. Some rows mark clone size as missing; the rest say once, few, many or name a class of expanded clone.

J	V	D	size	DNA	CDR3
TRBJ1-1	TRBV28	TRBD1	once	TGTGCCAGCAGGTTACAGGGGCTGGTAACTGAAGCTTTCTTT	CASRLQGLVTEAFF
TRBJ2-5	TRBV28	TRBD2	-	TGTGCCAGCAGGGGGTGGCGGGAGTTCGAAGAGACCCAGTACTTC	CASRGWREFEETQYF
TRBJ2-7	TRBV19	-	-	TGTGCCAGTAGTATGGGGGGGGCGATCTACGAGCAGTACTTC	CASSMGGAIYEQYF
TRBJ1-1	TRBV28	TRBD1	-	TGTGCCAGCAGTAACGACAGGGAACCGTTGAACACTGAAGCTTTCTTT	CASSNDREPLNTEAFF
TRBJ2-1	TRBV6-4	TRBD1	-	TGTGCCAGCAAAGGGGGACAGGGGTTAAGGTACAATGAGCAGTTCTTC	CASKGGQGLRYNEQFF
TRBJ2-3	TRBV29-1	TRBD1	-	TGCAGCGTTGAAGTATGGGGACAGGTCGCCGGTGATACGCAATATTTT	CSVEVWGQVAGDTQYF
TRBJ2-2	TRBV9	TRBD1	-	TGTGCCAGCAGCGGCCTACAGGGGGACACCGGGGAGCTGTTTTTT	CASSGLQGDTGELFF
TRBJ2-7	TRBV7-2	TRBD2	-	TGTGCCAGCAGCTTAGATACTAGCGGGGGAAAGCAGTACTTC	CASSLDTSGGKQYF
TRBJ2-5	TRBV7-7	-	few	TGTGCTAGCAGCTTAGACGCAGGAGAGACCCAGTACTTC	CASSLDAGETQYF
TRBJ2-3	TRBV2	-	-	TGTGCCAGCAGTACAGGGTTAGGGTCGGCAGATACGCAGTATTTT	CASSTGLGSADTQYF
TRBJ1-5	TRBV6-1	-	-	TGTGCCAGCAGTGATGGGGGGGGAGTTGGGACCCAGCATTTT	CASSDGGGVGTQHF
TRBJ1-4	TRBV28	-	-	TGTGCCAGCAGTTTACAGGGTTATGAAAAACTGTTTTTT	CASSLQGYEKLFF
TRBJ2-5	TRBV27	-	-	TGTGCCAGCATGCTGCGGTTCCAGTACCAAGAGACCCAGTACTTC	CASMLRFQYQETQYF
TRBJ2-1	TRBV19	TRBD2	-	TGTGCCAGTAGGGGGACTAGCGGGATCTTTAATGAGCAGTTCTTC	CASRGTSGIFNEQFF
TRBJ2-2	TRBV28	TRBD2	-	TGTGCCAGCAGCCCGGGACTAGGAAAGACCGGGGAGCTGTTTTTT	CASSPGLGKTGELFF
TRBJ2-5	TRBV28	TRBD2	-	TGTGCCAGCAGTTCTAGCGGGAGAATTCAAGAGACCCAGTACTTC	CASSSSGRIQETQYF
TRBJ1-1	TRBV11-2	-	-	TGTGCCTCCTCACCAGGGGTGTTGGCTGAAGCTTTCTTT	CASSPGVLAEAFF
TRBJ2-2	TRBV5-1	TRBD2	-	TGCGCCAGCAGCTTCGAATCAGCGGGAGCCACCGGGGAGCTGTTTTTT	CASSFESAGATGELFF
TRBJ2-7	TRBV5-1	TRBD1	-	TGCGCCAGCAGCTTCGGGACAGGCTTATCCTACGAGCAGTACTTC	CASSFGTGLSYEQYF
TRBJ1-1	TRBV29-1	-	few	TGCAGCGTTAAGCAGGGGCGGGACACTGAAGCTTTCTTT	CSVKQGRDTEAFF
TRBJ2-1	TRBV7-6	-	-	TGTGCCAGCAGCTCATACCGGGACGGACAGCCGTTCTTC	CASSSYRDGQPFF
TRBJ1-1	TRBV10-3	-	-	TGTGCCATCAAAGCGGTGGGCGCGACTGAAGCTTTCTTT	CAIKAVGATEAFF
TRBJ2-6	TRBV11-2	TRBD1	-	TGTGCCAGCAGCTCCATCAGGGGGCGGGGGGCCAACGTCCTGACTTTC	CASSSIRGRGANVLTF
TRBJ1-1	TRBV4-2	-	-	TGTGCCAGCAGCCAAGACAGGGCGACAAAGAACACTGAAGCTTTCTTT	CASSQDRATKNTEAFF
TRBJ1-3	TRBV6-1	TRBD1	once	TGTGCCAGCATTGACAGGGCTGGAAACACCATATATTTT	CASIDRAGNTIYF
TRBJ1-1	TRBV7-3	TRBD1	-	TGTGCCAGTTCGGGACAGGGGGACACTGAAGCTTTCTTT	CASSGQGDTEAFF
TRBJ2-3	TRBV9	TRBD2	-	TGTGCCAGCAGCGACGGGACTAGCGGATACACAGATACGCAGTATTTT	CASSDGTSGYTDTQYF
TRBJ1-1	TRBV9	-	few	TGTGCCAGCAGCACGGGGGAGTCTGAAGCTTTCTTT	CASSTGESEAFF
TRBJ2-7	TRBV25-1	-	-	TGTGCCAGCAGTGTAGCGGCTGGAGGCCTGGTAGATGAGCAGTACTTC	CASSVAAGGLVDEQYF
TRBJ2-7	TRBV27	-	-	TGTGCCAGCAGTTTAAAGGGTGGGGGCGCCTACGAGCAGTACTTC	CASSLKGGGAYEQYF
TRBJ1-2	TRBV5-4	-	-	TGTGCCAGCAGCTTGGAAGGGGCAGGGTATGGCTACACCTTC	CASSLEGAGYGYTF
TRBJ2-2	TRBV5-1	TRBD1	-	TGCGCCAGCAGCAGGGGACAGCTGAACACCGGGGAGCTGTTTTTT	CASSRGQLNTGELFF
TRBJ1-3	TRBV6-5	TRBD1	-	TGTGCCAGCAGTTACGGGACAGGGATCTCTGGAAACACCATATATTTT	CASSYGTGISGNTIYF
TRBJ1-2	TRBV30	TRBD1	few	TGTGCCTGGAGTCTGGACAGGGGGCGAGGCTACACCTTC	CAWSLDRGRGYTF
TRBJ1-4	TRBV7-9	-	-	TGTGCCAGCAGCTCCCCCTGGGGACTCGGAACTAATGAAAAACTGTTTTTT	CASSSPWGLGTNEKLFF
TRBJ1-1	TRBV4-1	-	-	TGCGCCAGCAGCCAAGACCCGCGGACTGAAGCTTTCTTT	CASSQDPRTEAFF
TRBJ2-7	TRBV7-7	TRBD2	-	TGTGCTAGCAGCCCCGGGACTAGCGGGAGTACGTTCGAGCAGTACTTC	CASSPGTSGSTFEQYF
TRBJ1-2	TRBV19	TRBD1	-	TGTGCCAGTAGTATGGGAACAGGGGGGACCAGGCCTGCTAACTATGGCTACACCTTC	CASSMGTGGTRPANYGYTF
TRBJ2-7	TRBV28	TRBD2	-	TGTGCCAGCAGTCCCCTAGCGGGAGGGCCCGAGCAGTACTTC	CASSPLAGGPEQYF
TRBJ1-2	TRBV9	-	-	TGTGCCAGCAGCGTCTCCGACAGATATGGCTACACCTTC	CASSVSDRYGYTF
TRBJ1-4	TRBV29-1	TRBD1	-	TGCAGCGTCAGCTACGGGACAGGGGGGGAAAAACTGTTTTTT	CSVSYGTGGEKLFF
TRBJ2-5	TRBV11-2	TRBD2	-	TGTGCCAGCAGCTCGTCTGGGACTAGCGGGAGCGGGACCCAGTACTTC	CASSSSGTSGSGTQYF
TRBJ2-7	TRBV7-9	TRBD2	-	TGTGCCAGCAGCTTAGCCCAGGGCGGGAGCGACTACGAGCAGTACTTC	CASSLAQGGSDYEQYF
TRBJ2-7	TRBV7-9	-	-	TGTGCCAGCAGCTTTCCGGTGGCCTACGAGCAGTACTTC	CASSFPVAYEQYF
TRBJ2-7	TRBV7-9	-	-	TGTGCCAGCGTCGGGGGTCGGCAGTACGAGCAGTACTTC	CASVGGRQYEQYF
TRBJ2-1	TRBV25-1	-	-	TGTGCCAGCAGTGAATTTAACACCCTCTCCTACAATGAGCAGTTCTTC	CASSEFNTLSYNEQFF
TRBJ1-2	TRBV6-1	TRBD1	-	TGTGCCAGCAGTGGAACCACAGGGGGCGACTATGGCTACACCTTC	CASSGTTGGDYGYTF
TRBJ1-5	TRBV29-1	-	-	TGCAGCGTTGAAGATGCTAGGGGTCAGCCCCAGCATTTT	CSVEDARGQPQHF
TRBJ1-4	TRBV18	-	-	TGTGCCAGCTCACCAAGTATAGGGGGTGAAGGCGAAAAACTGTTTTTT	CASSPSIGGEGEKLFF
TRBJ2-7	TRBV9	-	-	TGTGCCAGCAGCCCCCAGGGGCTTTCCTACGAGCAGTACTTC	CASSPQGLSYEQYF